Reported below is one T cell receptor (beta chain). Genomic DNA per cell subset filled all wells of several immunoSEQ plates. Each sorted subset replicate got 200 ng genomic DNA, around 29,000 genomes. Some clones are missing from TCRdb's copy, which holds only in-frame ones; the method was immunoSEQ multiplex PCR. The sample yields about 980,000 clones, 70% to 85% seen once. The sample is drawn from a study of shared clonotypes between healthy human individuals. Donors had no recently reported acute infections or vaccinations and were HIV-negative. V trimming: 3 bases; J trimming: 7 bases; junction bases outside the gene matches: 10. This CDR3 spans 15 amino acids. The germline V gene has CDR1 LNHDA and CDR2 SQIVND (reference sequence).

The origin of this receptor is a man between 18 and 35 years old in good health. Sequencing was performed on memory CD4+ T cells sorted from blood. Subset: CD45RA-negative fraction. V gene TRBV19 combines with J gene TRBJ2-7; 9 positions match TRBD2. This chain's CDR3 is CASSMRVAGEYEQYF. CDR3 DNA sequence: TGTGCCAGTAGTATGAGGGTAGCGGGAGAATATGAGCAGTACTTC.